Described below is a single TCR beta chain sequence and its context. The antigen remains unidentified. Data came from immunoSEQ multiplex PCR; TCRdb stores just in-frame clones and leaves some out. The sample yields roughly 24,000 clones, roughly 80% seen once. After expansion with viral peptide pools in the ViraFEST assay, antigen-specific CD4+ T cells were sequenced. CD4+ T cells were isolated after roughly nine days of culture. It was two doses of either the BNT162b2 or mRNA-1273 vaccine that participants received. After 1.5 million to 2 million PBMC were placed in each well, they were cultured with about 10 IU/ml IL-2 and 10 ug/ml peptides. Cells had half their medium changed to IL-2 medium on days 3 and 7. The data were obtained in a study of vaccination effects on CD4 cells after COVID-19. Study background: Post-vaccine sampling took place a median of 72 days after the second dose.

Findings and limits, study-wide: Clones induced by infection and by vaccine showed marked clonal contraction late after vaccination.

The V gene's germline CDR1 is MDHEN and CDR2 SYDVKM. V dropped 1 base and J dropped 5; count of bases not matched to a gene: 8. CDR3 length: 16 amino acids. The TCR comes from a human donor who received a COVID-19 vaccine. Sequenced material: CD4+ T cells from PBMCs cultured with HCoV-NL63 spike peptides, taken after COVID-19 vaccination. J is TRBJ2-3 and V is TRBV28, with 8 positions matching TRBD2. This CDR3 reads CASSLSGGLSQDTQYF. The DNA for the CDR3 is TGTGCCAGCAGTTTATCGGGGGGGCTCTCACAAGATACGCAGTATTTT.